This T cell receptor (beta chain) was sequenced for a study of blood T cell repertoires in COVID-19. Study-wide background: Researchers got acute and convalescent COVID-19 samples from the United States, Italy and Spain. In each case, the material was cDNA or gDNA derived from T cells, B-cell-depleted T cells, or PBMCs.

As handled by the study authors: Amplifying reference gene primers gave estimates of nucleated cell counts. Profiling relied on immunoSEQ multiplex PCR, and the TCRdb table lists in-frame clones only, not all of them. The D gene and trimming were derived from the DNA, and the V and J assignments and clone size from that table. The sample carries some 170,000 clones, roughly 86% recorded once. Germline V gene lookup returns CDR1 SGHRS and CDR2 YFSETQ. This CDR3 has 15 amino acids. V was shortened by 8 bases and J by 0 bases, with 15 bases between the two germline ends. Sample: peripheral blood. V usage is TRBV5-1 and J usage is TRBJ1-3, with D tentatively TRBD1 (5 bases). The origin of this receptor is a woman between 55 and 75 years old who had recovered from COVID-19. The CDR3, as DNA: TGCGCCAGTTCGACGGGGGACTACTCTGGAAACACCATATATTTT. Its protein product is CASSTGDYSGNTIYF.